What follows are 15 T cell receptor beta chains derived from one specimen sequenced in a study of beta chain features in type 1 diabetes. Notes on the study in general: People with Type 1 diabetes carried modestly yet significantly shorter TCRB CDR3s in all four CD4+ subsets.

Expressed TCRB transcripts were sequenced after all isolated RNA was converted to cDNA. Method: immunoSEQ multiplex PCR; TCRdb's copy keeps in-frame clones and lacks some. The table records around 710,000 clones, roughly an eighth of them present only once. Their recognized antigens are unknown. Sequencing was carried out using naive CD4+ T cells from blood. The receptors derive from a man aged 25 to 45 with type 1 diabetes.

The chain is built from TRBV7-2 and TRBJ1-1; tentative D call: TRBD1 (6 bases). Germline-derived CDR1 and CDR2 are SGHTA and FQGNSA. The CDR3 totals 15 residues. The V gene lost 3 bases and the J gene lost 4 bases, with 15 bases spanning the gap. The CDR3 loop reads CASSFHRASGTEAFF. The CDR3 nucleotides read TGTGCCAGCAGCTTCCACAGGGCAAGCGGCACTGAAGCTTTCTTT.

The sample holds a few counts of this clone. The rearrangement joins TRBV5-1 to TRBJ1-3; D is ambiguous. V lost 2 bases and J 1 base, leaving 1 base between the germline ends. In germline, CDR1 is SGHRS, CDR2 YFSETQ. The CDR3 has 12 residues. The CDR3 region is CASSLSGNTIYF. In DNA form, the CDR3 reads TGCGCCAGCAGCTTATCTGGAAACACCATATATTTT.

V is TRBV19 and J is TRBJ1-1, with D unclear. CDR3 length equals 16 residues. The germline CDR1 and CDR2 sequences are LNHDA and SQIVND (reference sequence). Trimming left V 5 bases short and J 0 bases short, with 16 bases between. CDR3 DNA sequence: TGTGCCAGTAGTCCCGGTGGCCTTCCACTGAACACTGAAGCTTTCTTT. Translation: CASSPGGLPLNTEAFF.

This clone has only a few counts. The chain recombines TRBV9 with TRBJ2-1, with TRBD1 as a possible D gene (5 bases). The CDR3 runs 17 residues. Germline V CDR1 and CDR2: SGDLS, YYNGEE. Between the trimmed V and J ends, which lost 2 bases and 0 bases, there was a span of 15 bases. This chain's CDR3 is CASSVQPTASSYNEQFF. In nucleotides, the CDR3 is TGTGCCAGCAGCGTCCAACCGACAGCTAGCTCCTACAATGAGCAGTTCTTC.

J is TRBJ2-3 and V is TRBV5-4; TRBD1 is a possible D gene (5 bases). The germline V gene encodes CDR1 SGHNT and CDR2 YYREEE (reference sequence). The CDR3 is made up of 13 amino acids. Trimming removed 4 bases from V and 2 bases from J, with 8 bases in between. The CDR3 loop is CASSPGNTDTQYF. Here the CDR3 DNA reads TGTGCCAGCAGCCCAGGGAACACAGATACGCAGTATTTT.

The sample holds a few counts of this clone. The V call is TRBV7-2, the J call TRBJ2-3; possibly TRBD2 for D (6 bases). Trimming took off 5 bases at V and 2 bases at J, with 17 bases between the two ends. CDR3 size: 16 residues. Per germline, CDR1 SGHTA and CDR2 FQGNSA. The CDR3 coding sequence is TGTGCCAGCAGCCCCGGTGGGACTCATCCCACAGATACGCAGTATTTT. The encoded protein is CASSPGGTHPTDTQYF.

The CDR3 region has the DNA TGTGCCAGCAGTGAAAACACCGGTTCGGCCAACGTCCTGACTTTC. Protein sequence: CASSENTGSANVLTF. This chain connects TRBV2 to TRBJ2-6; D ambiguous. CDR3 length: 15 amino acids. Trimming removed 2 bases at V and 6 bases at J, with 11 bases between. CDR1 and CDR2 (germline): SNHLY, FYNNEI.

This clone has more than one count but fewer than ten. V usage is TRBV9 and J usage is TRBJ2-6; 11 positions agree with TRBD1. The CDR3 loop spans 20 amino acids. Germline CDR1 SGDLS, CDR2 YYNGEE. V was clipped by 3 bases and J by 1 base; unmatched bases: 12. The DNA of the CDR3 is TGTGCCAGCAGCGATTACTTTACCGGGACAGGGGGATCTGGGGCCAACGTCCTGACTTTC. As protein: CASSDYFTGTGGSGANVLTF.

This sequence joins TRBV7-2 and TRBJ2-5; no definite D call. V lost 5 bases and J lost 2, with 9 bases in between. The CDR3 sequence is 13 residues long. The germline gives CDR1 SGHTA, CDR2 FQGNSA. The CDR3 reads CASSADGQETQYF. The CDR3, as DNA: TGTGCCAGCAGCGCGGACGGACAAGAGACCCAGTACTTC.

The chain has TRBV29-1 and TRBJ2-1, with D hard to call. V was pared by 5 bases and J by 2 bases, with 13 bases between. The germline CDR1 and CDR2 sequences are SQVTM and ANQGSEA. CDR3 length equals 14 residues. Here the CDR3 DNA reads TGCAGCGTTACCCGGGCAGTAACCTACAATGAGCAGTTCTTC. Its translation: CSVTRAVTYNEQFF.

This clone came up many times. The CDR3 loop reads CASRSSDRGREDIQYF. For the CDR3, the DNA is TGTGCCAGCAGGTCCTCCGACAGGGGAAGGGAGGACATTCAGTACTTC. The V gene is TRBV28, the J gene TRBJ2-4; 8 bases align to TRBD1. The CDR3 is 16 residues long. CDR1 is MDHEN, CDR2 SYDVKM, per germline. Trimming removed 6 bases from V and 8 bases from J; junction bases left unmatched: 15. Filled out from reference TRBV28 and TRBJ2-4, the complete variable domain reads DVKVTQSSRYLVKRTGEKVFLECVQDMDHENMFWYRQDPGLGLRLIYFSYDVKMKEKGDIPEGYSVSREKKERFSLILESASTNQTSMYLCASRSSDRGREDIQYFGAGTRLSVL.

This clone was counted only a few times. This chain links TRBV10-3 with TRBJ1-1; no firm D call. Germline assignment: CDR1 ENHRY and CDR2 SYGVKD. V was cut by 6 bases and J by 0 bases, with 11 bases left in between. This CDR3 has 14 amino acids. CDR3 sequence (DNA): TGTGCCATCAGGGACGGTACAGTGAACACTGAAGCTTTCTTT. This codes for CAIRDGTVNTEAFF.

J is TRBJ2-3 and V is TRBV2; TRBD2 agrees at 8 bases. The germline gives CDR1 SNHLY, CDR2 FYNNEI. V shed 6 bases, J shed 4 bases, and the junction held 18 bases outside the gene matches. The CDR3 sequence is 18 residues long. The CDR3 DNA follows: TGTGCCAGCAGACCTTACTTCGGGGGGGCGTCTAGCGCAGATACGCAGTATTTT. Its protein is CASRPYFGGASSADTQYF.

The chain links TRBV4-3 to TRBJ2-3; D is undetermined. Germline CDR1 and CDR2: LGHNA and YSLEER. Trimming cost V 0 bases and J 10 bases, with 11 bases left between them. The CDR3 has 13 amino acids. CDR3 residues: CASSQEILTAQYF. Written as DNA, the CDR3 is TGCGCCAGCAGCCAAGAAATCTTAACGGCGCAGTATTTT.

The table lists this clone with a few counts. CDR3 DNA sequence: TGTGCCAGCAGCCCCGCCGGAGGAGAGACCCAGTACTTC. It translates to CASSPAGGETQYF. The chain employs TRBV11-2 and TRBJ2-5, with D possibly being TRBD2 (5 bases). There are 13 residues in the CDR3. The V gene lost 5 bases and the J gene lost 4 bases, with 11 bases spanning the gap. The germline V gene encodes CDR1 SGHAT and CDR2 FQNNGV. The full variable domain, its missing parts supplied by reference TRBV11-2 and TRBJ2-5, is EAGVAQSPRYKIIEKRQSVAFWCNPISGHATLYWYQQILGQGPKLLIQFQNNGVVDDSQLPKDRFSAERLKGVDSTLKIQPAKLEDSAVYLCASSPAGGETQYFGPGTRLLVL.